One and the same sample provided the 22 T cell receptor beta chains below, sequenced in a study of T cell changes during pregnancy in multiple sclerosis. TCRdb's table, derived via immunoSEQ multiplex PCR, lists solely in-frame clones and lacks some. Of approximately 40,000 clones listed, roughly 92% are singletons. Sequences were derived from CD4+ T cells from peripheral blood mononuclear cells, sampled before pregnancy. Source of these receptors: a female donor with multiple sclerosis, enrolled in a pregnancy study.

In DNA form, the CDR3 reads TGTGCCAGCAGCATCGGGACTAGCGGGAGCGTAGGGGAGACCCAGTACTTC. Protein: CASSIGTSGSVGETQYF. The rearrangement uses TRBV5-4 and TRBJ2-5; 14 bases fit TRBD2. The V and J ends lost 4 bases and 5 bases, in that order; junction bases with no gene match: 10. The CDR3 has 17 amino acids. Germline values: CDR1 SGHNT, CDR2 YYREEE (reference sequence).

This chain connects TRBV7-8 to TRBJ2-5; TRBD2 agrees at 9 bases. The CDR3 length is 19 residues. J gave up 3 bases and V 3 bases, and 17 bases lay outside the gene matches. CDR1 SGHVS and CDR2 FQNEAQ come from the germline V gene. The CDR3 loop reads CASSLPPWLAGLAEETQYF. The CDR3 nucleotides read TGTGCCAGCAGCTTGCCCCCGTGGCTAGCGGGATTAGCTGAAGAGACCCAGTACTTC.

V is TRBV2 and J is TRBJ2-7; 14 bases are shared with TRBD2. The length of the CDR3 is 15 residues. J was trimmed by 6 bases and V by 8 bases; bases with no gene match: 9. Germline V CDR1 and CDR2: SNHLY, FYNNEI. CDR3 in amino acids: CASSLLTSGRGEQYF. CDR3 DNA sequence: TGTGCCAGCTCTCTTTTGACTAGCGGGAGGGGCGAGCAGTACTTC.

A word on this clone: The identical CDR3 is also encoded by other nucleotide sequences in the sample. The chain employs TRBV7-2 and TRBJ1-1, with a possible D match to TRBD1 (5 bases). CDR3 length: 13 amino acids. Deletions cut 5 bases from V and 4 bases from J, with 11 bases between. Germline loops: CDR1 SGHTA, CDR2 FQGNSA. CDR3: CASSPPGGTEAFF. CDR3 coding DNA: TGTGCCAGCAGCCCCCCGGGGGGCACTGAAGCTTTCTTT.

The chain has TRBV19 and TRBJ1-2; 7 positions agree with TRBD1. V was clipped by 1 base and J by 4 bases; unmatched bases: 9. Per the germline V gene, CDR1 is LNHDA and CDR2 is SQIVND (reference sequence). The CDR3 has 16 amino acids. Here the CDR3 reads CASSIGTGAFPYGYTF. In DNA form, the CDR3 reads TGTGCCAGTAGTATAGGAACAGGGGCCTTCCCCTATGGCTACACCTTC.

The J gene is TRBJ2-5, the V gene TRBV5-1; 14 bases line up with TRBD2. The CDR3 runs 16 residues. With 4 bases clipped from V and 3 bases from J, the junction kept 5 bases outside the gene matches. Germline CDR1 reads SGHRS; CDR2 reads YFSETQ. The CDR3 DNA reads TGCGCCAGCAGCCCTCCGGGACTAGCGGGAGAAGAGACCCAGTACTTC. Its protein is CASSPPGLAGEETQYF.

The rearrangement links TRBV28 to TRBJ1-2; D unresolved. The V gene lost 2 bases and the J gene lost 4 bases, with 5 bases spanning the gap. This CDR3 has 12 residues. Germline CDR1 MDHEN, CDR2 SYDVKM. The CDR3 region is CASSLKRYGYTF. CDR3 nucleotide sequence: TGTGCCAGCAGTTTAAAGCGCTATGGCTACACCTTC.

V and J are TRBV27 and TRBJ1-2; 10 positions agree with TRBD1. The CDR3 loop spans 17 amino acids. The junction had 11 bases not matched to a gene; V was cut back by 6 bases and J by 1 base. Looked up from germline, CDR1 is MNHEY and CDR2 is SMNVEV (reference sequence). Here the CDR3 reads CASSGGTGALNNYGYTF. The CDR3 DNA is TGTGCCAGCAGCGGGGGGACAGGGGCGTTGAATAACTATGGCTACACCTTC.

The J gene is TRBJ1-5, the V gene TRBV6-5; 8 bases agree with TRBD1. V trimming: 8 bases; J trimming: 2 bases; junction bases outside the gene matches: 2. The germline gives CDR1 MNHEY, CDR2 SVGAGI. The CDR3 consists of 13 residues. CDR3 nucleotides: TGTGCCAGCCAGGACAGGGGCAATCAGCCCCAGCATTTT. This encodes CASQDRGNQPQHF.

The rearrangement joins TRBV11-2 to TRBJ1-4, with TRBD1 matching over 8 bases. The CDR3 has 16 residues. CDR1 is SGHAT and CDR2 is FQNNGV in the germline V gene. J gave up 0 bases and V 5 bases, and 5 bases lay outside the gene matches. The CDR3 coding sequence is TGTGCCAGCAGCCTGGACAGGGCGGCAACTAATGAAAAACTGTTTTTT. It yields the protein CASSLDRAATNEKLFF.

The chain carries TRBV18 and TRBJ1-1; D unclear. Trimming removed 6 bases at V and 11 bases at J, with 16 bases between. Germline CDR1 and CDR2: KGHSH and LQKENI. There are 12 residues in the CDR3. The CDR3 bases are TGTGCCAGCTCTTCGAAGGAGGGTTGGGCTTTCTTT. Its protein is CASSSKEGWAFF.

The chain uses TRBV19 and TRBJ2-2, with TRBD2 matching over 10 bases. The junction had 4 bases not matched to a gene; V was cut back by 8 bases and J by 4 bases. The germline gives CDR1 LNHDA, CDR2 SQIVND (reference sequence). The CDR3 contains 14 residues. For the CDR3, the DNA is TGTGCCAGTCGGACTAGCGGATTCACCGGGGAGCTGTTTTTT. Its protein is CASRTSGFTGELFF. The full variable domain, its missing parts supplied by reference TRBV19 and TRBJ2-2, is DGGITQSPKYLFRKEGQNVTLSCEQNLNHDAMYWYRQDPGQGLRLIYYSQIVNDFQKGDIAEGYSVSREKKESFPLTVTSAQKNPTAFYLCASRTSGFTGELFFGEGSRLTVL.

The chain links TRBV2 to TRBJ2-7, with no clear D. The ends were cut back, 5 bases at V and 4 bases at J, with 9 bases in the middle. CDR1 SNHLY and CDR2 FYNNEI come from the germline V gene. This CDR3 contains 12 residues. The CDR3 region is CASSRQAYEQYF. CDR3 nucleotides: TGTGCCAGCAGTAGACAAGCTTACGAGCAGTACTTC.

This chain uses TRBV29-1 with TRBJ2-2, with 8 bases aligning to TRBD1. Germline V gene data show CDR1 as SQVTM and CDR2 as ANQGSEA. This CDR3 is 12 amino acids long. V lost 6 bases, J lost 7 bases, and 4 bases stayed unmatched. The DNA for the CDR3 is TGCAGCGTCAGGACAGGGATCGGGGAGCTGTTTTTT. Translation: CSVRTGIGELFF.

The rearrangement uses TRBV6-6 and TRBJ2-3, with a possible D match to TRBD2 (6 bases). This CDR3 spans 14 amino acids. Germline V gives CDR1 MNHNY, CDR2 SVGAGI (reference sequence). Trimming removed 7 bases at V and 0 bases at J, with 11 bases between. The CDR3 sequence is CASTSSVSTDTQYF. CDR3 sequence (DNA): TGTGCCAGCACCTCTAGCGTCAGCACAGATACGCAGTATTTT.

The gene calls are TRBV29-1 and TRBJ2-3, with TRBD2 as a possible D gene (5 bases). Germline V gene sequence: CDR1 SQVTM, CDR2 ANQGSEA. V was cut by 6 bases and J by 2 bases, with 12 bases left in between. This CDR3 is built from 13 residues. The DNA for the CDR3 is TGCAGCGTCGACTACGATTCCACAGATACGCAGTATTTT. Protein product: CSVDYDSTDTQYF.

The chain combines TRBV27 with TRBJ1-2; weak D call: TRBD1 (6 bases). V was pared by 7 bases and J by 5 bases, with 17 bases between. The germline gives CDR1 MNHEY, CDR2 SMNVEV (reference sequence). This CDR3 is built from 14 residues. In DNA form, the CDR3 reads TGTGCCAGCAAGTATGTTGGACAGAATTATGGCTACACCTTC. Translated, it gives CASKYVGQNYGYTF.

This rearrangement joins TRBV7-7 to TRBJ2-2; TRBD2 is a possible D gene (6 bases). Germline V lookup: CDR1 SSHAT, CDR2 FNYEAQ (reference sequence). This CDR3 has 15 amino acids. This CDR3 reads CASGSRFGSTGELFF. CDR3 DNA sequence: TGTGCTAGCGGTTCGCGGTTCGGCTCTACCGGGGAGCTGTTTTTT.

CDR3 sequence (DNA): TGCGCCAGCAGCCGCATTCGACTAGCGGGAGTCGAGACAGATACGCAGTATTTT. Its translation is CASSRIRLAGVETDTQYF. The chain employs TRBV5-1 and TRBJ2-3; 12 bases line up with TRBD2. This CDR3 comprises 18 residues. The junction had 12 bases not matched to a gene; V was cut back by 4 bases and J by 3 bases. Looked up from germline, CDR1 is SGHRS and CDR2 is YFSETQ. Full variable domain (outside the CDR3, taken from reference TRBV5-1 and TRBJ2-3): KAGVTQTPRYLIKTRGQQVTLSCSPISGHRSVSWYQQTPGQGLQFLFEYFSETQRNKGNFPGRFSGRQFSNSRSEMNVSTLELGDSALYLCASSRIRLAGVETDTQYFGPGTRLTVL.

CDR3 sequence reads: CASSQVPFYEQYF. The CDR3 nucleotides are TGCGCCAGCAGCCAAGTCCCTTTCTACGAGCAGTACTTC. The rearrangement links TRBV4-1 to TRBJ2-7; D remains unclear. The CDR3 covers 13 residues. Germline-derived CDR1 and CDR2 are MGHRA and YSYEKL. Trimming took off 1 base at V and 3 bases at J, with 7 bases between the two ends.

J is TRBJ2-3 and V is TRBV7-2, with D perhaps TRBD2 (5 bases). This CDR3 region has 14 residues. V lost 5 bases and J 7 bases, leaving 16 bases between the germline ends. Germline V gene data show CDR1 as SGHTA and CDR2 as FQGNSA. The CDR3 sequence: CASSTVGSDNTQYF. The CDR3 DNA sequence: TGTGCCAGCAGCACGGTAGGGAGCGACAATACGCAGTATTTT.

The chain combines TRBV5-4 with TRBJ2-2, with 8 bases that match TRBD2. V shed 4 bases and J 7 bases; nucleotides not matched to a gene: 15. The germline CDR1 and CDR2 sequences are SGHNT and YYREEE (reference sequence). The CDR3 totals 17 residues. This CDR3 reads CASSTKRGGRKGGELFF. For the CDR3, the DNA is TGTGCCAGCAGCACCAAACGCGGGGGGCGCAAGGGCGGGGAGCTGTTTTTT.